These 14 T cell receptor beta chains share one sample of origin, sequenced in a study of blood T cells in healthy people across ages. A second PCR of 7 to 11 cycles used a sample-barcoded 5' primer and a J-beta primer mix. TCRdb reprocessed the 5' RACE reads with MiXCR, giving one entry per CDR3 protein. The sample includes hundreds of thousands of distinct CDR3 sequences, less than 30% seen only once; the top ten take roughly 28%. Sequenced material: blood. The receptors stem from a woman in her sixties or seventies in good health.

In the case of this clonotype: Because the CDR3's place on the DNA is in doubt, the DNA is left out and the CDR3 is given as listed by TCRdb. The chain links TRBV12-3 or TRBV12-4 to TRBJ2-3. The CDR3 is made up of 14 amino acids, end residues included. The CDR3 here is CASSFGVGTDTQYF.

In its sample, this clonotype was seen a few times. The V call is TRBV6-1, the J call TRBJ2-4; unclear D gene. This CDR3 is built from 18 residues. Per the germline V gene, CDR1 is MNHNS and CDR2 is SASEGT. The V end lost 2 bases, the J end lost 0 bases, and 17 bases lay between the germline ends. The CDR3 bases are TGTGCCAGCAGTGAAACAGCAACATCCGGCCTAGCCAAAAACATTCAGTACTTC. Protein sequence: CASSETATSGLAKNIQYF.

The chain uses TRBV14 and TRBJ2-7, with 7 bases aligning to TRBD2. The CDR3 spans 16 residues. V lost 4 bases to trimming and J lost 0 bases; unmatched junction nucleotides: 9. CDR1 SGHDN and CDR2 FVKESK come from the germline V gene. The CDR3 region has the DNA TGTGCCAGCAGCCCCCTCGGGGGGAGGGTCTCCTACGAGCAGTACTTC. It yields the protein CASSPLGGRVSYEQYF. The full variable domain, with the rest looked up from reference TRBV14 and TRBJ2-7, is EAGVTQFPSHSVIEKGQTVTLRCDPISGHDNLYWYRRVMGKEIKFLLHFVKESKQDESGMPNNRFLAERTGGTYSTLKVQPAELEDSGVYFCASSPLGGRVSYEQYFGPGTRLTVT.

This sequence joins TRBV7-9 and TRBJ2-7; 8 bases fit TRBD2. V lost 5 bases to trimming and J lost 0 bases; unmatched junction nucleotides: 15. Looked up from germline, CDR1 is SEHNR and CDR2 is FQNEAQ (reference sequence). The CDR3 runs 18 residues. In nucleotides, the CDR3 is TGTGCCAGCAGCCAAGGCCTGCTGAGCGGGAGTCGCTCCTACGAGCAGTACTTC. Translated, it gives CASSQGLLSGSRSYEQYF.

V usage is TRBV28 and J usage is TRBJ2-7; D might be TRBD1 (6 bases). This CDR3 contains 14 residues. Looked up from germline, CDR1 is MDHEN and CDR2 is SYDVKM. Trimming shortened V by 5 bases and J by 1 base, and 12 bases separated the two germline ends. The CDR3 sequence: CASSPGTLSYEQYF. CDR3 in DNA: TGTGCCAGCAGTCCCGGGACACTTTCCTACGAGCAGTACTTC.

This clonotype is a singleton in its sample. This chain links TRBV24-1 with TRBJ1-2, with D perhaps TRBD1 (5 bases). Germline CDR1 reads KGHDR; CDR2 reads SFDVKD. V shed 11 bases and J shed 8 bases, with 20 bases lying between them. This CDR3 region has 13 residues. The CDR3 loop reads CASPTVGGMGYTF. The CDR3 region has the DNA TGTGCCAGTCCCACCGTGGGGGGAATGGGCTACACCTTC.

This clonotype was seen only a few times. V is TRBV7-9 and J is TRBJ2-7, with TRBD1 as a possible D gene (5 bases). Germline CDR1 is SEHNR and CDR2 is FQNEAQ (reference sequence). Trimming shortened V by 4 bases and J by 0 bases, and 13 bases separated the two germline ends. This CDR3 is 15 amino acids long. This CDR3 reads CASSSRTLSSYEQYF. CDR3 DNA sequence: TGTGCCAGCAGCTCACGGACACTCAGCTCCTACGAGCAGTACTTC.

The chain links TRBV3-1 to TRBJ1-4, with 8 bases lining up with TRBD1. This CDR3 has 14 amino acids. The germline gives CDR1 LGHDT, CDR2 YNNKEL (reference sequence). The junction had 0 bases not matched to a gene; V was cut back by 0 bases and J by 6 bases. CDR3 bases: TGTGCCAGCAGCCAAGAGGACAGGGATGAAAAACTGTTTTTT. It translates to CASSQEDRDEKLFF.

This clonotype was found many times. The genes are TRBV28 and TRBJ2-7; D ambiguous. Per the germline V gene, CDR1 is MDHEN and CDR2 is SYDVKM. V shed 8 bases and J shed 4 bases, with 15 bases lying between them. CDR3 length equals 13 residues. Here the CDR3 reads CASQIREAYEQYF. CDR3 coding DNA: TGTGCCAGCCAGATCCGCGAGGCATACGAGCAGTACTTC.

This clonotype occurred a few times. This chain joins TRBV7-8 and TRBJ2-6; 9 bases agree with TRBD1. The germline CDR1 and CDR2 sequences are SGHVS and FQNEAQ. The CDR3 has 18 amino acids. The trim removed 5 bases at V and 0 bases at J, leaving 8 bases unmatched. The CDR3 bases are TGTGCCAGCAGCACTACCGGGACAGGGAGCTCTGGGGCCAACGTCCTGACTTTC. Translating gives CASSTTGTGSSGANVLTF.

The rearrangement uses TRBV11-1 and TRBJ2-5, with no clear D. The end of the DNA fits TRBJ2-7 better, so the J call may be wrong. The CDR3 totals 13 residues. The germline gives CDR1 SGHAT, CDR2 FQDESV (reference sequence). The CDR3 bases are TGTGCCAGCAGCCCCCGTTTTCGGTACGAGCAGTACTTC. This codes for CASSPRFRYEQYF.

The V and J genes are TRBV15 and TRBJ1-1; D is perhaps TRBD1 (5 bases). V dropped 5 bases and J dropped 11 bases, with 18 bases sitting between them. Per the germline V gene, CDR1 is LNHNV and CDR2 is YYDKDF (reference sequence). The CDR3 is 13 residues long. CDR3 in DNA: TGTGCCACCAGCGGTAAGGGACCCAGGCAGGCTTTCTTT. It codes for CATSGKGPRQAFF.

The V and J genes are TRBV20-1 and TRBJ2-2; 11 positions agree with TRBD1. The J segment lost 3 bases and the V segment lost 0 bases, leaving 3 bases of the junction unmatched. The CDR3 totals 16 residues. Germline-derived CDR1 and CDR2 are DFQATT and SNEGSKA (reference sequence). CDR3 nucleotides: TGCAGTGCTAGAGAGCTGGGACAGGGGGACACCGGGGAGCTGTTTTTT. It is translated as CSARELGQGDTGELFF.

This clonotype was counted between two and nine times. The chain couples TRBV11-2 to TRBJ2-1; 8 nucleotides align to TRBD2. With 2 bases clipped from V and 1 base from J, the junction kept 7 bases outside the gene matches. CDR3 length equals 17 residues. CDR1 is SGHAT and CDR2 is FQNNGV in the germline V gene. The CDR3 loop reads CASSLMVSGSSYNEQFF. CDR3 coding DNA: TGTGCCAGCAGCTTAATGGTCAGCGGGAGTTCCTACAATGAGCAGTTCTTC.